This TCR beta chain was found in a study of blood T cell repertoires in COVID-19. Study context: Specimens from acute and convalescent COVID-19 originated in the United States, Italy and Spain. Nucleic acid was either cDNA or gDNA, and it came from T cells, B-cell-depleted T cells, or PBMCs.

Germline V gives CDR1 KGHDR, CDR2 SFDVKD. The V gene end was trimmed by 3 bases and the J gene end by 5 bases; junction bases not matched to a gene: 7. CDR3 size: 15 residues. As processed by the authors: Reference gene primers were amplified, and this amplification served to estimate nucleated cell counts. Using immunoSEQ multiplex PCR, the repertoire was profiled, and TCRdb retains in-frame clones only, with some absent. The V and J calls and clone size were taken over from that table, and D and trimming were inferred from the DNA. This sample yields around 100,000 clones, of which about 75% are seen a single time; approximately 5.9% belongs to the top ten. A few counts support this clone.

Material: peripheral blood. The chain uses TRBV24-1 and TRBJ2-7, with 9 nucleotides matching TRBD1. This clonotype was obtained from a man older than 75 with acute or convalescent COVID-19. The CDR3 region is CATSDGDRGFHEQYF. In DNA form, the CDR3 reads TGTGCCACCAGTGATGGAGACAGGGGGTTCCACGAGCAGTACTTC.